These 14 T cell receptor beta chains were all obtained from the same sample, sequenced in a study of shared clonotypes between healthy human individuals. Using immunoSEQ multiplex PCR, the repertoire was profiled, and TCRdb retains in-frame clones only, with some absent. The data contain about 2 million clones, 90% to 95% of them seen just once; the ten biggest clones take up more than 0.1%. Sequencing was done on a sample of naive CD4+ T cells sorted from blood. The subset is: CD45RA+ positively selected. The origin of the receptors is a man aged 18 to 30 in good health.

The rearrangement joins TRBV7-2 to TRBJ2-1; 7 bases match TRBD1. The germline V gene has CDR1 SGHTA and CDR2 FQGNSA. The junction had 8 bases not matched to a gene; V was cut back by 2 bases and J by 7 bases. The CDR3 runs 15 residues. CDR3 bases: TGTGCCAGCAGCTTAACGACAGGGAATCATAATGAGCAGTTCTTC. The encoded protein is CASSLTTGNHNEQFF.

Remarks on this clone: Different DNA sequences within this sample yield the same CDR3. The V call is TRBV6-5, the J call TRBJ2-7, with TRBD2 matching 9 bases. The germline V gene encodes CDR1 MNHEY and CDR2 SVGAGI. V shed 2 bases, J shed 3 bases, and the junction held 5 bases outside the gene matches. The CDR3 spans 15 residues. CDR3 loop: CASSYRLAGSYEQYF. DNA for the CDR3: TGTGCCAGCAGTTACAGGCTAGCGGGAAGCTACGAGCAGTACTTC.

This chain joins TRBV2 and TRBJ1-5; unclear D gene. CDR1 and CDR2 (germline): SNHLY, FYNNEI. V gave up 8 bases and J gave up 0 bases, with 11 bases separating them. This CDR3 is built from 14 residues. CDR3 sequence (DNA): TGTGCCAGCCTTGTTGACAATAGCAATCAGCCCCAGCATTTT. The encoded protein is CASLVDNSNQPQHF.

This chain connects TRBV7-2 to TRBJ2-7, with D perhaps TRBD2 (5 bases). V shed 3 bases and J shed 7 bases, with 28 bases lying between them. Looked up from germline, CDR1 is SGHTA and CDR2 is FQGNSA. The length of the CDR3 is 18 residues. Written as DNA, the CDR3 is TGTGCCAGCAGCTTTTCAATCCTTGGCCTAGGAGGAAACGAGGAGCAGTACTTC. It is translated as CASSFSILGLGGNEEQYF.

The rearrangement joins TRBV9 to TRBJ2-3, with a weak D call TRBD1 (6 bases). Per the germline V gene, CDR1 is SGDLS and CDR2 is YYNGEE. This CDR3 contains 14 residues. Deletions cut 4 bases from V and 5 bases from J, with 14 bases between. This chain's CDR3 is CASSPSADRDTQYF. For the CDR3, the DNA is TGTGCCAGCAGCCCCTCAGCGGACAGAGATACGCAGTATTTT.

This rearrangement joins TRBV2 to TRBJ1-4; possible D gene TRBD1, 5 bases. This CDR3 is built from 16 residues. From germline, CDR1 is SNHLY and CDR2 FYNNEI. Trimming cost V 5 bases and J 7 bases, with 20 bases left between them. CDR3 coding DNA: TGTGCCAGCAGTACCCCAGTGAGGGGATTGAGTGAAAAACTGTTTTTT. Translated: CASSTPVRGLSEKLFF.

Only one count was recorded for this clone. This sequence joins TRBV6-5 and TRBJ2-7, with D tentatively TRBD2 (5 bases). Trimming cost V 5 bases and J 2 bases, with 16 bases left between them. Germline CDR1 MNHEY, CDR2 SVGAGI. The CDR3 consists of 15 residues. CDR3 residues: CASSPYTGFAYEQYF. In DNA, the CDR3 is TGTGCCAGCAGTCCGTATACGGGATTCGCCTACGAGCAGTACTTC.

This clone was detected only once. V usage is TRBV30 and J usage is TRBJ1-6; weak D call: TRBD1 (5 bases). V was shortened by 4 bases and J by 3 bases, with 7 bases between the two germline ends. Germline-derived CDR1 and CDR2 are GTSNPN and SVGIG (reference sequence). The CDR3 totals 13 residues. The CDR3 DNA is TGTGCCTGGACGGGGGTCTATAATTCACCCCTCCACTTT. Translating gives CAWTGVYNSPLHF. Together with reference TRBV30 and TRBJ1-6, the CDR3 gives the full variable domain: SQTIHQWPATLVQPVGSPLSLECTVEGTSNPNLYWYRQAAGRGLQLLFYSVGIGQISSEVPQNLSASRPQDRQFILSSKKLLLSDSGFYLCAWTGVYNSPLHFGNGTRLTVT.

The chain recombines TRBV5-1 with TRBJ2-7; TRBD1 is a possible D gene (6 bases). The V gene lost 4 bases and the J gene lost 3 bases, with 14 bases spanning the gap. The CDR3 totals 14 residues. The V gene's germline CDR1 is SGHRS and CDR2 YFSETQ. CDR3 region: CASSGWGQGYEQYF. DNA for the CDR3: TGCGCCAGCAGCGGTTGGGGGCAAGGCTACGAGCAGTACTTC.

The chain links TRBV27 to TRBJ2-2; TRBD1 might be the D (6 bases). CDR3 size: 15 residues. V lost 7 bases, J lost 1 base, and 13 bases lay in between. The germline CDR1 and CDR2 sequences are MNHEY and SMNVEV (reference sequence). The chain's CDR3 is CASTPGGRNTGELFF. The CDR3 DNA is TGTGCCAGCACCCCTGGGGGCCGGAACACCGGGGAGCTGTTTTTT.

The J gene is TRBJ1-1, the V gene TRBV28, with a tentative D call TRBD1 (6 bases). CDR3 length equals 14 residues. The V end lost 4 bases, the J end lost 4 bases, and 13 bases lay between the germline ends. Looked up from germline, CDR1 is MDHEN and CDR2 is SYDVKM. The CDR3 spells CASSSYTGATEAFF. The CDR3 DNA follows: TGTGCCAGCAGTTCCTACACGGGGGCCACTGAAGCTTTCTTT.

The chain carries TRBV19 and TRBJ1-1; D not resolved. In germline, CDR1 is LNHDA, CDR2 SQIVND (reference sequence). CDR3 length: 15 residues. V was clipped by 5 bases and J by 2 bases, with 15 bases between them. Written as DNA, the CDR3 is TGTGCCAGTAGTCCAGGTGGGAGCCTTAACACTGAAGCTTTCTTT. Protein product: CASSPGGSLNTEAFF.

The chain carries TRBV6-5 and TRBJ1-6, with a weak D call TRBD1 (5 bases). Germline V gives CDR1 MNHEY, CDR2 SVGAGI. The CDR3 sequence is 15 residues long. Between the trimmed V and J ends, which lost 6 bases and 1 base, there was a span of 10 bases. CDR3 sequence (DNA): TGTGCCAGCAGACAGGCAGATTCCTATAATTCACCCCTCCACTTT. This encodes CASRQADSYNSPLHF.

As concerns this clone: This sample also contains other DNA sequences that code for the same CDR3. This chain joins TRBV30 and TRBJ1-6, with 8 nucleotides matching TRBD1. The V and J ends lost 3 bases and 7 bases, in that order; junction bases with no gene match: 2. The length of the CDR3 is 13 residues. Germline CDR1 is GTSNPN and CDR2 is SVGIG (reference sequence). The CDR3 protein is CAWSGQGNSPLHF. As DNA, the CDR3 is TGTGCCTGGAGCGGACAGGGAAATTCACCCCTCCACTTT. The whole variable domain, filled in from reference TRBV30 and TRBJ1-6, reads SQTIHQWPATLVQPVGSPLSLECTVEGTSNPNLYWYRQAAGRGLQLLFYSVGIGQISSEVPQNLSASRPQDRQFILSSKKLLLSDSGFYLCAWSGQGNSPLHFGNGTRLTVT.